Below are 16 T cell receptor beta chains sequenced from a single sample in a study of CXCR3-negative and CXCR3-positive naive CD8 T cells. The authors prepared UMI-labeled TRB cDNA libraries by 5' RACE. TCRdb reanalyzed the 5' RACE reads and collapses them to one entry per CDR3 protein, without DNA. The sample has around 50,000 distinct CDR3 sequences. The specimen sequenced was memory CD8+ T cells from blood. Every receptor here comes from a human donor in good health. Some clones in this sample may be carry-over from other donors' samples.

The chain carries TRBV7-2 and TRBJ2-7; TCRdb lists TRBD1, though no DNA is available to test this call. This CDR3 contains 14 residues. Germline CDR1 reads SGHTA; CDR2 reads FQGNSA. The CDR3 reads CASSSYGTGLEQYF. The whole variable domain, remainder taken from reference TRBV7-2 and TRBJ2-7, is GAGVSQSPSNKVTEKGKDVELRCDPISGHTALYWYRQSLGQGLEFLIYFQGNSAPDKSGLPSDRFSAERTGGSVSTLTIQRTQQEDSAVYLCASSSYGTGLEQYFGPGTRLTVT.

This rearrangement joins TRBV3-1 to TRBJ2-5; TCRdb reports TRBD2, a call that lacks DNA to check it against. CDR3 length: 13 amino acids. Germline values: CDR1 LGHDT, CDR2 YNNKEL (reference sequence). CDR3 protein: CASSQEVAETQYF.

CDR3 in amino acids: CASSQVFGTNEKLFF. V usage is TRBV14 and J usage is TRBJ1-4. This CDR3 is built from 15 residues. CDR1 and CDR2 from the germline V gene are SGHDN and FVKESK.

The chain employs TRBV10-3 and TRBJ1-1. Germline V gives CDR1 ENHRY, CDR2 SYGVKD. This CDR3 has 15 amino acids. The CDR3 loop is CAISEYGSENTEAFF.

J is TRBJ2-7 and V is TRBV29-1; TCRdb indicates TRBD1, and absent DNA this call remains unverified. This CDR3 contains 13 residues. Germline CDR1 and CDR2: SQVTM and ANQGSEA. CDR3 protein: CSARTTGSYEQYF.

The CDR3 here is CASSLLAATDTQYF. The genes are TRBV12-3 or TRBV12-4 and TRBJ2-3; TCRdb indicates TRBD2, and absent DNA this call remains unverified. The CDR3 extends over 14 amino acids.

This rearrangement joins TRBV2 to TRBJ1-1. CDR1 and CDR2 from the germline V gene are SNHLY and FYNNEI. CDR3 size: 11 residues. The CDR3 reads CASSDLTEAFF.

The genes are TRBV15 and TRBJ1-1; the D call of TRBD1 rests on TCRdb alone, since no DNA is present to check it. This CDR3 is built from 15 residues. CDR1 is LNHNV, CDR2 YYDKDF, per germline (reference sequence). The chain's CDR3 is CATSRDMGLNTEAFF.

The CDR3 spells CASSYQPEAYEQYF. This chain uses TRBV6-2 or TRBV6-3 with TRBJ2-7. Germline CDR1 and CDR2: MNHEY and SVGEGT. CDR3 size: 14 residues.

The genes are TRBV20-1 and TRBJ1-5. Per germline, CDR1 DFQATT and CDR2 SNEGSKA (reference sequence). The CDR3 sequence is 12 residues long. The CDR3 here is CSAKYSNQPQHF.

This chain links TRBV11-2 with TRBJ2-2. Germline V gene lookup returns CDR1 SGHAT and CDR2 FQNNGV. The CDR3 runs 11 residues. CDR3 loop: CASSPPGELFF.

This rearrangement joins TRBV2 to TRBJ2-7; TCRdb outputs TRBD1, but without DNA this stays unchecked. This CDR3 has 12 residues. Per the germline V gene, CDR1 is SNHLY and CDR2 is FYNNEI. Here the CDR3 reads CAEAKGAYEQYF.

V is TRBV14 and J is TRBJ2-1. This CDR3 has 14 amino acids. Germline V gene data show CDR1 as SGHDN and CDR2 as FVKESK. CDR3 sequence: CASSQEFYYNEQFF.

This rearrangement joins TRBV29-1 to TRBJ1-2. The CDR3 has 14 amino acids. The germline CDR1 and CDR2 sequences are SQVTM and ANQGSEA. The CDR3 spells CSVVYRSIGYGYTF.

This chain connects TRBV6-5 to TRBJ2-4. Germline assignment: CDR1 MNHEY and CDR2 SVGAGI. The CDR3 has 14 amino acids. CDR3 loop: CASISSQAKNIQYF.

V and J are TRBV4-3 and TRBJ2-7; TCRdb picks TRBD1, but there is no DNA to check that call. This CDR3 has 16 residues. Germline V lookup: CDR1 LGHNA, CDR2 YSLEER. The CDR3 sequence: CASSHGTGDNSYEQYF.